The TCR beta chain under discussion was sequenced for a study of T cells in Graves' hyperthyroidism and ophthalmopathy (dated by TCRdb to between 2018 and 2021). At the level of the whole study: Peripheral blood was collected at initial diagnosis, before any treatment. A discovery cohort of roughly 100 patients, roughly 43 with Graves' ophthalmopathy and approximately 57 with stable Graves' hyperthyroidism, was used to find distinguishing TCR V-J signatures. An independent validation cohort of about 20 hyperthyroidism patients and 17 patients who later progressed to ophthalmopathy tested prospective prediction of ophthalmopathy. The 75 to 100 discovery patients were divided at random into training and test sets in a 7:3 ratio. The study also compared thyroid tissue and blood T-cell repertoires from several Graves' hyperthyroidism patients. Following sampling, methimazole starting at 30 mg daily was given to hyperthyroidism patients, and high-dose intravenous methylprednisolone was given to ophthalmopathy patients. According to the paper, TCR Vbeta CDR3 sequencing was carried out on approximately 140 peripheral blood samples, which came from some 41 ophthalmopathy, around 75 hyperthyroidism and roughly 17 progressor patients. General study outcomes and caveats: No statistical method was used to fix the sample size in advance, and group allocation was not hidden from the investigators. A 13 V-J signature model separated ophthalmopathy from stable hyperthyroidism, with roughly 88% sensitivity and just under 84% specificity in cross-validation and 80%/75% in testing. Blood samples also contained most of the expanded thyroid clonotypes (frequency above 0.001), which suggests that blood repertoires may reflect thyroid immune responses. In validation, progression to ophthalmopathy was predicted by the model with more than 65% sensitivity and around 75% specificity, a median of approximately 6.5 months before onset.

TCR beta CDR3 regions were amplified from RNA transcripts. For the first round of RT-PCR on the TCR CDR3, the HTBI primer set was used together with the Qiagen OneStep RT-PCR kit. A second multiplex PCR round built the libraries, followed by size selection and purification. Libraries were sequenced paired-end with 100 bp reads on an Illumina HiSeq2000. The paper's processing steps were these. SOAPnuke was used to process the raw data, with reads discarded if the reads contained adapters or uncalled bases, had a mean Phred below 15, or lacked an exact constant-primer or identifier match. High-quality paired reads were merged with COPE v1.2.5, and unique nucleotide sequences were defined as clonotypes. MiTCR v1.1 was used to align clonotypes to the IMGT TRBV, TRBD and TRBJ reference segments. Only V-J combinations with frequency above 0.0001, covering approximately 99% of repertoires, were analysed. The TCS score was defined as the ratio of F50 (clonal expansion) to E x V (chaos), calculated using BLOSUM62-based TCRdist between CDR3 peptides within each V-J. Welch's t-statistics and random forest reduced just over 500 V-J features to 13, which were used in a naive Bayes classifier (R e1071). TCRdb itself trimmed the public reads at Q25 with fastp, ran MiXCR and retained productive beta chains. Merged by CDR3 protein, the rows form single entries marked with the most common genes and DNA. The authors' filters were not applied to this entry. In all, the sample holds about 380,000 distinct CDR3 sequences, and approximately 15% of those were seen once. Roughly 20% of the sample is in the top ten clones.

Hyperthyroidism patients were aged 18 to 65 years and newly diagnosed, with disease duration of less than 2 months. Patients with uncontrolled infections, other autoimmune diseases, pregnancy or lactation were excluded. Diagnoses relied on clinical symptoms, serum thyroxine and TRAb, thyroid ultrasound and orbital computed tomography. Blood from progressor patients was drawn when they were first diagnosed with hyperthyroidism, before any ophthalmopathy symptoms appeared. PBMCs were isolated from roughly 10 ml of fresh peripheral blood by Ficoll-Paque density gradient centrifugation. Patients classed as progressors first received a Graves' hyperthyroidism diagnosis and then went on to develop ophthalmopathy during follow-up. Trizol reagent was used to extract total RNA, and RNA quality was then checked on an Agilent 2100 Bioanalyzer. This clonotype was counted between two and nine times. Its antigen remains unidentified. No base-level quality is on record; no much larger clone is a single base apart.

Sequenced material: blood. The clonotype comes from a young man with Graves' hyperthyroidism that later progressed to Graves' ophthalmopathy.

The CDR3 sequence is CASGLARGSGQPQHF. The DNA sequence follows: TGTGCTAGTGGTCTCGCCAGGGGCTCGGGTCAGCCCCAGCATTTT. This receptor chain uses TRBV12-5 and TRBJ1-5, with a tentative D gene TRBD1 over 6 matching bases. CDR1 and CDR2 are drawn from the germline V gene: LGHNT, FRNRAP. From the cysteine through the phenylalanine, the CDR3 covers 15 amino acids. The entry retains the CDR3 DNA only, 45 bases that are in frame from base 1. A distance of 17 bases separates the germline ends of V and J, which lose 5 bases and 6 bases respectively.